The 32 T cell receptor beta chains below were found in one sample sequenced in a study of blood T cell repertoires in COVID-19. This table comes from immunoSEQ multiplex PCR, and its TCRdb copy is limited to in-frame clones, with some not included. The sample records roughly 410,000 clones, approximately 89% being singletons. The sample taken for sequencing was peripheral blood. The receptors come from a woman in her sixties or seventies with COVID-19, enrolled during active disease.

The V gene is TRBV4-1, the J gene TRBJ2-3, with 8 positions matching TRBD2. V shed 4 bases, J shed 3 bases, and the junction held 9 bases outside the gene matches. This CDR3 contains 16 residues. CDR1 is MGHRA and CDR2 is YSYEKL in the germline V gene. The chain's CDR3 is CASSPVERGRTDTQYF. DNA of the CDR3: TGCGCCAGCAGCCCAGTGGAGCGGGGGAGGACAGATACGCAGTATTTT.

The sample holds a few counts of this clone. This sequence joins TRBV2 and TRBJ1-3; D might be TRBD1 (5 bases). Germline values: CDR1 SNHLY, CDR2 FYNNEI. The CDR3 has 14 residues. Trimming removed 5 bases at V and 4 bases at J, with 12 bases between. CDR3 loop: CASSSGTRGNTIYF. The CDR3 nucleotides are TGTGCCAGCAGTTCCGGGACTAGGGGAAACACCATATATTTT.

The gene calls are TRBV9 and TRBJ2-3, with 13 bases that match TRBD2. V shed 3 bases, J shed 2 bases, and the junction held 15 bases outside the gene matches. The germline gives CDR1 SGDLS, CDR2 YYNGEE. The CDR3 is 20 amino acids. The CDR3 sequence: CASSGRTSGGDSYNTDTQYF. CDR3 nucleotide sequence: TGTGCCAGCAGCGGGAGAACTAGCGGGGGGGACTCTTATAACACAGATACGCAGTATTTT.

This clone was detected only once. The chain is built from TRBV7-3 and TRBJ1-2; 9 bases fit TRBD1. Germline trimming cut 8 bases from V and 8 bases from J; bases unmatched to any gene: 9. From germline, CDR1 is SGHTA and CDR2 FQGTGA. This CDR3 is 13 amino acids long. DNA of the CDR3: TGTGCCAGCTCGGGGGACAGGGATGGAGGCTACACCTTC. It translates to CASSGDRDGGYTF.

V usage is TRBV28 and J usage is TRBJ2-5; the D gene is possibly TRBD1 (5 bases). Germline assignment: CDR1 MDHEN and CDR2 SYDVKM. V lost 3 bases, J lost 4 bases, and 12 bases lay in between. The CDR3 loop spans 14 amino acids. The DNA for the CDR3 is TGTGCCAGCAGTTTGGGGTGGACACGAGAGACCCAGTACTTC. This codes for CASSLGWTRETQYF.

This chain links TRBV5-1 with TRBJ2-5, with no clear D. This CDR3 is built from 13 residues. V was trimmed by 4 bases and J by 2 bases, leaving 9 bases between them. Looked up from germline, CDR1 is SGHRS and CDR2 is YFSETQ. The CDR3 spells CASSLALQETQYF. The CDR3 DNA reads as TGCGCCAGCAGCCTCGCCCTACAAGAGACCCAGTACTTC.

The V call is TRBV7-2, the J call TRBJ2-2; maybe TRBD1 (6 bases). From germline, CDR1 is SGHTA and CDR2 FQGNSA. This CDR3 has 14 amino acids. The V end lost 5 bases, the J end lost 6 bases, and 13 bases lay between the germline ends. CDR3 DNA sequence: TGTGCCAGCAGCAGCCAGGGGCCGCCCGGGGAGCTGTTTTTT. Protein product: CASSSQGPPGELFF.

This chain joins TRBV11-2 and TRBJ2-3; 8 bases are shared with TRBD2. This CDR3 is built from 16 residues. V lost 4 bases to trimming and J lost 6 bases; unmatched junction nucleotides: 12. Germline loops: CDR1 SGHAT, CDR2 FQNNGV. The CDR3 coding sequence is TGTGCCAGCAGCTCCCGCGGACTAGCTATTTCGGATACGCAGTATTTT. Translation: CASSSRGLAISDTQYF.

Only a few counts were recorded for this clone. This chain links TRBV5-1 with TRBJ1-1, with TRBD1 identical over 8 bases. This CDR3 is built from 15 residues. Germline CDR1 is SGHRS and CDR2 is YFSETQ. The V gene end was trimmed by 0 bases and the J gene end by 4 bases; junction bases not matched to a gene: 5. CDR3 bases: TGCGCCAGCAGCTTGGGGACAGGGTGGGCCACTGAAGCTTTCTTT. Its protein product is CASSLGTGWATEAFF.

The chain employs TRBV7-3 and TRBJ1-1; 10 nucleotides line up with TRBD1. Unmatched junction bases numbered 8, after V lost 5 bases and J lost 8 bases. CDR3 length equals 14 residues. Germline V gene sequence: CDR1 SGHTA, CDR2 FQGTGA. In DNA form, the CDR3 reads TGTGCCAGCAGCCAGGACCGGGACAGGGGAGAAGCTTTCTTT. Protein product: CASSQDRDRGEAFF.

This chain connects TRBV6-5 to TRBJ1-6; 11 positions agree with TRBD1. This CDR3 contains 14 residues. CDR1 and CDR2 (germline): MNHEY, SVGAGI. After removal of 6 bases from V and 9 bases from J, the junction contained 4 bases not matched to a gene. CDR3 nucleotides: TGTGCCAGCAGATGGGACAGGGGGAGTTCACCCCTCCACTTT. Residues: CASRWDRGSSPLHF.

The rearrangement links TRBV5-5 to TRBJ2-7; TRBD1 aligns across 9 bases. The V and J ends lost 4 bases and 3 bases, in that order; junction bases with no gene match: 8. CDR1 is SGHKS and CDR2 is YYEKEE in the germline V gene (reference sequence). The CDR3 runs 15 residues. The CDR3 nucleotides read TGTGCCAGCAGCGCCTCGGGACAGGGCTACTACGAGCAGTACTTC. As protein: CASSASGQGYYEQYF.

The genes are TRBV7-8 and TRBJ1-1, with D possibly matching TRBD1 (5 bases). Germline lookup yields CDR1 SGHVS and CDR2 FQNEAQ. Trimming left V 10 bases short and J 1 base short, with 13 bases between. The CDR3 runs to 13 residues. CDR3 in DNA: TGTGCCACCTCCTTCGACAGGAACACTGAAGCTTTCTTT. Amino acid sequence: CATSFDRNTEAFF.

The chain has TRBV6-5 and TRBJ1-2; D is unclear. V dropped 8 bases and J dropped 8 bases, with 12 bases sitting between them. The V gene's germline CDR1 is MNHEY and CDR2 SVGAGI. The CDR3 spans 11 residues. The chain's CDR3 is CASGPPGGYTF. Here the CDR3 DNA reads TGTGCCAGCGGACCCCCGGGAGGCTACACCTTC.

The rearrangement links TRBV19 to TRBJ2-2, with D uncertain. Germline CDR1 LNHDA, CDR2 SQIVND (reference sequence). The CDR3 consists of 14 residues. The V gene lost 2 bases and the J gene lost 6 bases, with 10 bases spanning the gap. The CDR3 region is CASSISRSAGELFF. The CDR3 DNA reads as TGTGCCAGTAGTATATCAAGGAGCGCCGGGGAGCTGTTTTTT.

The CDR3 DNA follows: TGTGCCAGCAGCGCAGGGTTAAAAAGGAACACTGAAGCTTTCTTT. This sequence encodes CASSAGLKRNTEAFF. The V call is TRBV9, the J call TRBJ1-1; tentatively, D is TRBD1 (5 bases). CDR3 size: 15 residues. Per the germline V gene, CDR1 is SGDLS and CDR2 is YYNGEE. The germline V and J ends were trimmed by 3 bases and 1 base, with 13 bases remaining between them.

The gene calls are TRBV15 and TRBJ1-1; no firm D call. Trimming cost V 1 base and J 1 base, with 7 bases left between them. Per the germline V gene, CDR1 is LNHNV and CDR2 is YYDKDF (reference sequence). CDR3 length: 14 amino acids. In DNA, the CDR3 is TGTGCCACCAGCAGAGGAGCCCCGAACACTGAAGCTTTCTTT. This sequence encodes CATSRGAPNTEAFF.

This chain uses TRBV2 with TRBJ1-1; 7 positions agree with TRBD1. After removal of 6 bases from V and 1 base from J, the junction contained 5 bases not matched to a gene. In germline, CDR1 is SNHLY, CDR2 FYNNEI. The CDR3 contains 14 residues. The CDR3 DNA reads as TGTGCCAGCAGAAACAGGGGCACGAACACTGAAGCTTTCTTT. Protein: CASRNRGTNTEAFF.

J is TRBJ1-2 and V is TRBV7-9; D remains ambiguous. The ends were cut back, 5 bases at V and 0 bases at J, with 10 bases in the middle. Germline V CDR1 and CDR2: SEHNR, FQNEAQ (reference sequence). This CDR3 is built from 14 residues. CDR3 sequence reads: CASSETDTNYGYTF. The CDR3 bases are TGTGCCAGCAGCGAGACCGACACTAACTATGGCTACACCTTC.

This rearrangement joins TRBV3-1 (or the pseudogene TRBV3-2) to TRBJ1-2; 7 nucleotides align to TRBD1. Trimming removed 4 bases from V and 3 bases from J; junction bases left unmatched: 2. CDR1 and CDR2 from the germline V gene are LGHDT and YNNKEL (reference sequence). The CDR3 has 13 residues. This CDR3 is CASSPGTDYGYTF. DNA of the CDR3: TGTGCCAGCAGCCCCGGGACAGACTATGGCTACACCTTC.

This chain links TRBV5-1 with TRBJ2-3; 9 bases match TRBD2. V was pared by 4 bases and J by 1 base, with 4 bases of the junction left unmatched. This CDR3 has 15 amino acids. In germline, CDR1 is SGHRS, CDR2 YFSETQ. The CDR3 DNA reads as TGCGCCAGCAGCCGACGGACTAGCGGCACAGATACGCAGTATTTT. As protein: CASSRRTSGTDTQYF.

The chain has TRBV6-5 and TRBJ1-1; D call uncertain. This CDR3 comprises 13 residues. The germline V gene has CDR1 MNHEY and CDR2 SVGAGI. With 2 bases removed from V and 6 bases from J, the gap between germline ends came to 10 bases. CDR3 sequence: CASSYLFRSEAFF. The CDR3 DNA reads TGTGCCAGCAGTTACCTTTTTAGATCTGAAGCTTTCTTT.

The V gene is TRBV3-1 (or the pseudogene TRBV3-2), the J gene TRBJ2-3; TRBD1 might be the D (5 bases). There are 13 residues in the CDR3. Trimming left V 8 bases short and J 5 bases short, with 14 bases between. CDR1 and CDR2 from the germline V gene are LGHDT and YNNKEL (reference sequence). CDR3 loop: CASAGIMEDTQYF. CDR3 DNA sequence: TGTGCCAGCGCAGGGATTATGGAAGATACGCAGTATTTT.

The chain combines TRBV11-2 with TRBJ2-2; tentative D call: TRBD1 (6 bases). V dropped 5 bases and J dropped 0 bases, with 10 bases sitting between them. The CDR3 sequence is 15 residues long. The germline V gene has CDR1 SGHAT and CDR2 FQNNGV. CDR3 nucleotide sequence: TGTGCCAGCAGCCGACAGGCCGCGAACACCGGGGAGCTGTTTTTT. Encoded protein: CASSRQAANTGELFF.

V is TRBV27 and J is TRBJ2-1; D unclear. Per germline, CDR1 MNHEY and CDR2 SMNVEV (reference sequence). The V end was cut by 10 bases, the J end by 4 bases, with 8 bases between. This CDR3 contains 11 residues. The CDR3, as DNA: TGTGCCACGACTCTGTACAATGAGCAGTTCTTC. It yields the protein CATTLYNEQFF.

The V gene is TRBV2, the J gene TRBJ1-1, with 7 bases that match TRBD1. The CDR3 runs to 15 residues. The V gene's germline CDR1 is SNHLY and CDR2 FYNNEI. Trimming cost V 5 bases and J 1 base; bases outside gene matches: 7. CDR3 residues: CASSNNRGKNTEAFF. As DNA, the CDR3 is TGTGCCAGCAGTAACAACAGGGGTAAGAACACTGAAGCTTTCTTT.

This chain links TRBV5-4 with TRBJ1-3; 7 nucleotides match TRBD1. The germline gives CDR1 SGHNT, CDR2 YYREEE (reference sequence). V was pared by 2 bases and J by 0 bases, with 11 bases of the junction left unmatched. CDR3 length: 18 amino acids. The CDR3 loop is CASSFGTVPVSSGNTIYF. The CDR3 nucleotides read TGTGCCAGCAGCTTCGGGACAGTGCCAGTAAGCTCTGGAAACACCATATATTTT. Using reference TRBV5-4 and TRBJ1-3 for the parts outside the CDR3, the full variable domain is ETGVTQSPTHLIKTRGQQVTLRCSSQSGHNTVSWYQQALGQGPQFIFQYYREEENGRGNFPPRFSGLQFPNYSSELNVNALELDDSALYLCASSFGTVPVSSGNTIYFGEGSWLTVV.

The rearrangement uses TRBV19 and TRBJ1-1; perhaps TRBD1 as D (6 bases). The V gene lost 4 bases and the J gene lost 8 bases, with 11 bases spanning the gap. Germline V gene sequence: CDR1 LNHDA, CDR2 SQIVND (reference sequence). The CDR3 covers 12 residues. The CDR3 nucleotides read TGTGCCAGTAGTACCCGAAGGGGGGAAGCTTTCTTT. It yields the protein CASSTRRGEAFF.

The J gene is TRBJ1-6, the V gene TRBV3-1 (or the pseudogene TRBV3-2); 7 bases fit TRBD1. Trimming cost V 4 bases and J 15 bases; bases outside gene matches: 15. CDR1 and CDR2 (germline): LGHDT, YNNKEL (reference sequence). This CDR3 has 15 residues. Here the CDR3 reads CASSLPGQIPEYLHF. The DNA of the CDR3 is TGTGCCAGCAGCCTTCCGGGACAGATTCCGGAGTACCTCCACTTT.

This chain links TRBV5-1 with TRBJ2-1; 12 bases agree with TRBD2. There are 15 residues in the CDR3. Germline V gene lookup returns CDR1 SGHRS and CDR2 YFSETQ. With V trimmed by 2 bases and J by 9 bases, 6 bases remained unmatched. As DNA, the CDR3 is TGCGCCAGCAGCTTACTAGCGGGGGGCCAGGGTGAGCAGTTCTTC. This sequence encodes CASSLLAGGQGEQFF. The full variable domain, its missing parts supplied by reference TRBV5-1 and TRBJ2-1, is KAGVTQTPRYLIKTRGQQVTLSCSPISGHRSVSWYQQTPGQGLQFLFEYFSETQRNKGNFPGRFSGRQFSNSRSEMNVSTLELGDSALYLCASSLLAGGQGEQFFGPGTRLTVL.

The genes are TRBV12-3 or TRBV12-4 and TRBJ2-7; D is perhaps TRBD1 (5 bases). CDR3 length equals 13 residues. V lost 8 bases and J 5 bases, leaving 16 bases between the germline ends. CDR3 sequence (DNA): TGTGCCAGCGTAAGGCAGGGAAACGACGAGCAGTACTTC. It translates to CASVRQGNDEQYF.

The chain couples TRBV29-1 to TRBJ1-5; D might be TRBD1 (5 bases). CDR3 length equals 12 residues. Germline CDR1 is SQVTM and CDR2 is ANQGSEA. V was cut by 5 bases and J by 5 bases, with 10 bases left in between. The CDR3, as DNA: TGCAGCGTTCTTTGGGGCGATCAGCCCCAGCATTTT. Protein: CSVLWGDQPQHF.